The present T cell receptor (beta chain) was sequenced within a study of T-cell reconstitution after alpha-beta-depleted transplantation in children. General study findings and limits: There were reportedly several hundred expanded graft clones from which alpha-beta T cells came about two months after transplant.

This CDR3 is built from 19 residues. The V gene's germline CDR1 is DFQATT and CDR2 SNEGSKA (reference sequence). Trimming took off 1 base at V and 5 bases at J, with 26 bases between the two ends. In this sample, this clonotype turned up a few times. Its antigen remains unidentified. Unique molecular identifiers featured in how the TCRbeta library was prepared. TCRdb re-derived calls from the PCR reads in MiXCR, one entry per CDR3 protein. The sample lists about 580,000 distinct CDR3 sequences; under 25% were seen once. The J gene is TRBJ1-4, the V gene TRBV20-1; D is unresolved. This clonotype originated in a boy in the first two years of life who had a stem cell transplant for acute myeloid leukemia, so the T cells may come from the graft donor. The sample in question was PBMCs, mostly from graft donor cells, obtained 360 days after TCRalphabeta/CD19-depleted stem cell transplant. CDR3 in amino acids: CSARASGGWGLRDNEKLFF. CDR3 DNA: TGCAGTGCTAGAGCTAGTGGCGGCTGGGGTCTTCGAGACAATGAAAAACTGTTTTTT.